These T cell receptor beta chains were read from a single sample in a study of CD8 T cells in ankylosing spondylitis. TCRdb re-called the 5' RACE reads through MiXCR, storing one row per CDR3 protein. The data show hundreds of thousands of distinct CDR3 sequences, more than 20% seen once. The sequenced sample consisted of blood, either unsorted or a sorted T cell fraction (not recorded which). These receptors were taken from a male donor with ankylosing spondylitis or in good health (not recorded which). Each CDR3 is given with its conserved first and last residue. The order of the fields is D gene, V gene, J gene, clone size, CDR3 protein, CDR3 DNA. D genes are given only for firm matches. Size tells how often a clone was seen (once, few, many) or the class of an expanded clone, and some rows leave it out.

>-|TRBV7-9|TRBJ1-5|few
CASSLDGNSNQPQHF
TGTGCCAGCAGCTTAGATGGGAATAGCAATCAGCCCCAGCATTTT
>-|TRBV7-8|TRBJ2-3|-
CASSLESPSDTQYF
TGTGCCAGCAGCTTGGAATCCCCATCAGATACGCAGTATTTT
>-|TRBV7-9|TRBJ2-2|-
CASSLFSGPLFF
TGTGCCAGCAGCTTATTTTCAGGGCCGCTGTTTTTT
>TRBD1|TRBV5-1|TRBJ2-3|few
CASSLRQGRLTDTQYF
TGCGCCAGCAGCCTAAGACAGGGGAGACTCACAGATACGCAGTATTTT
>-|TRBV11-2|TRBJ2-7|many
CASSFGRAYEQYF
TGTGCCAGCAGCTTCGGCAGGGCCTACGAGCAGTACTTC
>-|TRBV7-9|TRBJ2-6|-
CASSLVSGPSGANVLTF
TGTGCCAGCAGCTTAGTGTCGGGGCCCTCTGGGGCCAACGTCCTGACTTTC
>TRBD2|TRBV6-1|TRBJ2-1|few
CASSLTSGGRQFF
TGTGCCAGCAGCCTGACTAGCGGGGGTAGGCAGTTCTTC
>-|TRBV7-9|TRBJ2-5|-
CASRKTGSETQYF
TGTGCCAGCAGGAAAACAGGGTCGGAGACCCAGTACTTC
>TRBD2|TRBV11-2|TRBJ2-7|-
CASSLGAGGREQYF
TGTGCCAGCAGCTTAGGGGCGGGGGGGCGAGAGCAGTACTTC
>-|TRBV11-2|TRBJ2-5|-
CASSSTRGYQETQYF
TGTGCCAGCAGCTCGACTAGAGGGTACCAAGAGACCCAGTACTTC
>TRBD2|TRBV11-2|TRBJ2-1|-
CASSLEGTSGPYNEQFF
TGTGCCAGCAGCTTAGAAGGGACTAGCGGTCCTTACAATGAGCAGTTCTTC
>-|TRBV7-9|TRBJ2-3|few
CASSLGWGVADTQYF
TGTGCCAGCAGCTTAGGGTGGGGCGTAGCAGATACGCAGTATTTT
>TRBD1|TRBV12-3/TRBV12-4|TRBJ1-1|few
CASTPLRDRVFGTEAFF
TGTGCCAGCACCCCCCTGCGGGACAGGGTTTTTGGCACTGAAGCTTTCTTT
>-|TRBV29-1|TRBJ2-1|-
CSVEGSAPDYNEQFF
TGCAGCGTTGAGGGTAGCGCTCCCGACTACAATGAGCAGTTCTTC
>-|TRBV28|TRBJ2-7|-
CASALGAASSYEQYF
TGTGCCAGCGCCCTTGGGGCGGCGAGCTCCTACGAGCAGTACTTC
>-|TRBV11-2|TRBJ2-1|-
CASSLDGPLDEQFF
TGTGCCAGCAGCTTAGACGGGCCCTTGGATGAGCAGTTCTTC
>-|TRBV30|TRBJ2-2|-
CAWSEDSYTGELFF
TGTGCCTGGAGTGAAGACAGTTACACCGGGGAGCTGTTTTTT
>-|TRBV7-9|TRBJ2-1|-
CASSRQDVSSYNEQFF
TGTGCCAGCAGCAGACAGGACGTGAGCTCCTACAATGAGCAGTTCTTC
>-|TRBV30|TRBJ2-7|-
CAWSVLRTGDYEQYF
TGTGCCTGGAGTGTACTAAGGACGGGGGACTACGAGCAGTACTTC
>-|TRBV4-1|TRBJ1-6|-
CASSARGGNWNSPLHF
TGCGCCAGCAGCGCTAGAGGCGGGAATTGGAATTCACCCCTCCACTTT
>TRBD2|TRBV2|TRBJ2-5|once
CASSEGASGGAQETQYF
TGTGCCAGCAGTGAAGGGGCCAGCGGGGGGGCGCAGGAGACCCAGTACTTC
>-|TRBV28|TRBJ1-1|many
CASSFPQAITEAFF
TGTGCCAGCAGTTTCCCGCAGGCTATCACTGAAGCTTTCTTT
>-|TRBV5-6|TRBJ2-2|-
CASNLLRGVGTGELFF
TGTGCCAGCAATCTCCTCAGGGGAGTGGGGACCGGGGAGCTGTTTTTT
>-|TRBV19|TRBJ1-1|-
CAVGATMNTEAFF
TGTGCCGTGGGGGCGACTATGAACACTGAAGCTTTCTTT
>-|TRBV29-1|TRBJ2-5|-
CSVPLRETQYF
TGCAGCGTTCCCCTCCGAGAGACCCAGTACTTC
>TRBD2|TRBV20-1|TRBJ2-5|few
CSAKVGGGVVETQYF
TGCAGTGCGAAAGTCGGCGGGGGAGTCGTAGAGACCCAGTACTTC
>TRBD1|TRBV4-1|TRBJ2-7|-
CASSSRTGIDEQYF
TGCGCCAGCAGCTCCCGGACAGGGATCGACGAGCAGTACTTC